A selection of T cell receptor beta chains follows, all from one sample in a study of shared clonotypes between healthy human individuals. Libraries were prepared by immunoSEQ multiplex PCR; TCRdb keeps only in-frame clonotypes and omits some of them. The sample consists of approximately 1,500,000 clones, roughly 96% of them appearing once. The sequencing sample was made of naive CD4+ T cells sorted from blood. The source is a man aged 30 to 39 in good health. Each CDR3 is given with its conserved first and last residue. The D gene is left open where the match is weak. Only some rows state a clone size, as once, few, many or a class for expanded clones.

. | TRBD1 | TRBJ2-7 | TRBV28 | CASSLAIPGQGIEQYF | TGTGCCAGCAGTCTTGCCATCCCGGGACAGGGTATCGAGCAGTACTTC
. | . | TRBJ2-1 | TRBV28 | CASLFSVANFNEQFF | TGTGCCAGCCTTTTTTCGGTAGCGAATTTCAATGAGCAGTTCTTC
. | . | TRBJ2-5 | TRBV9 | CASSVAVEETQYF | TGTGCCAGCAGCGTAGCGGTAGAAGAGACCCAGTACTTC
. | . | TRBJ1-1 | TRBV25-1 | CASSEKVRSTEAFF | TGTGCCAGCAGTGAAAAAGTCAGGAGCACTGAAGCTTTCTTT
. | . | TRBJ2-2 | TRBV7-7 | CASSHHGGGRVVNTGELFF | TGTGCTAGCAGTCACCATGGAGGGGGCAGGGTGGTCAACACCGGGGAGCTGTTTTTT
. | . | TRBJ2-3 | TRBV7-9 | CASSLRTARDTQYF | TGTGCCAGCAGCTTACGAACCGCAAGAGATACGCAGTATTTT
once | . | TRBJ2-2 | TRBV11-2 | CASRIGTYANTGELFF | TGTGCCAGCAGGATCGGGACGTACGCGAACACCGGGGAGCTGTTTTTT
. | . | TRBJ2-7 | TRBV10-3 | CAIRRSDSSYEQYF | TGTGCCATCAGAAGGTCGGATAGCTCCTACGAGCAGTACTTC
. | TRBD2 | TRBJ2-3 | TRBV18 | CASSPKGTSGRSRRDTQYF | TGTGCCAGCTCACCAAAAGGGACTAGCGGGAGATCAAGGAGAGATACGCAGTATTTT
. | TRBD1 | TRBJ2-7 | TRBV7-2 | CASSVDRGDEQYF | TGTGCCAGCAGCGTGGACAGGGGGGACGAGCAGTACTTC
. | TRBD1 | TRBJ2-7 | TRBV6-5 | CASSYAPRGSEQYF | TGTGCCAGCAGTTACGCTCCCAGGGGGTCCGAGCAGTACTTC
. | TRBD1 | TRBJ1-4 | TRBV7-9 | CASSSGQGTNEKLFF | TGTGCCAGCAGCTCCGGACAGGGGACTAATGAAAAACTGTTTTTT
. | TRBD1 | TRBJ2-1 | TRBV5-1 | CASSLGTGQGWSNEQFF | TGCGCCAGCAGCTTGGGGACGGGACAGGGATGGAGCAATGAGCAGTTCTTC
. | . | TRBJ1-5 | TRBV28 | CASSFERGRISNQPQHF | TGTGCCAGCAGTTTTGAAAGGGGCAGAATTAGCAATCAGCCCCAGCATTTT
. | TRBD2 | TRBJ2-6 | TRBV25-1 | CASSESAGGLGGANVLTF | TGTGCCAGCAGTGAATCAGCGGGAGGACTAGGTGGGGCCAACGTCCTGACTTTC
. | TRBD1 | TRBJ2-3 | TRBV28 | CASSLRQAHRGTQYF | TGTGCCAGCAGTTTAAGACAGGCACACAGGGGTACGCAGTATTTT
. | . | TRBJ2-5 | TRBV7-9 | CASSPPQETQYF | TGTGCCAGCAGCCCACCGCAAGAGACCCAGTACTTC
. | TRBD2 | TRBJ2-5 | TRBV9 | CASSPGLAEETQYF | TGTGCCAGCAGCCCGGGACTAGCAGAAGAGACCCAGTACTTC
. | TRBD1 | TRBJ2-7 | TRBV27 | CASRPGTGIYEQYF | TGTGCCAGTAGACCCGGGACAGGGATCTACGAGCAGTACTTC
few | TRBD1 | TRBJ1-5 | TRBV6-5 | CASRQGVSQPQHF | TGTGCCAGCAGACAGGGGGTGAGTCAGCCCCAGCATTTT
. | . | TRBJ1-1 | TRBV18 | CASSPRGDTEAFF | TGTGCCAGCTCACCCAGGGGTGACACTGAAGCTTTCTTT
. | . | TRBJ2-7 | TRBV6-6 | CASSTDSPYEQYF | TGTGCCAGCAGCACGGACAGCCCCTACGAGCAGTACTTC
. | . | TRBJ1-4 | TRBV28 | CASRSSPGGKLFF | TGTGCCAGCAGATCGTCTCCTGGCGGAAAACTGTTTTTT
. | . | TRBJ2-3 | TRBV29-1 | CSVEFGDTQYF | TGCAGCGTTGAATTTGGAGATACGCAGTATTTT
. | . | TRBJ1-1 | TRBV5-4 | CASRLTGQGEAFF | TGTGCCAGCAGACTAACAGGACAAGGGGAAGCTTTCTTT
once | . | TRBJ1-1 | TRBV9 | CASSVGPGVNTEAFF | TGTGCCAGCAGCGTGGGTCCGGGGGTGAACACTGAAGCTTTCTTT
. | TRBD2 | TRBJ2-7 | TRBV27 | CASSLKGGTYEQYF | TGTGCCAGCAGTTTAAAGGGAGGGACCTACGAGCAGTACTTC
. | . | TRBJ1-1 | TRBV27 | CASSLEAGTEAFF | TGTGCCAGCAGTTTGGAAGCTGGGACTGAAGCTTTCTTT
. | . | TRBJ2-3 | TRBV10-3 | CAISESSGVTQYF | TGTGCCATCAGTGAGTCGAGCGGCGTCACGCAGTATTTT
. | . | TRBJ1-5 | TRBV5-1 | CASSLGGRNQPQHF | TGCGCCAGCAGCTTGGGAGGGAGAAATCAGCCCCAGCATTTT
. | . | TRBJ1-2 | TRBV29-1 | CSVNYGYTF | TGCAGCGTGAACTATGGCTACACCTTC
. | . | TRBJ2-7 | TRBV7-6 | CASSLGRGTTGEQYF | TGTGCCAGCAGCTTAGGGAGGGGGACAACGGGCGAGCAGTACTTC
. | TRBD1 | TRBJ1-1 | TRBV5-5 | CASSNPTGGVSSDTEAFF | TGTGCCAGCAGCAACCCGACAGGGGGCGTATCCTCTGACACTGAAGCTTTCTTT
. | . | TRBJ2-7 | TRBV6-5 | CASSKRGGYEQYF | TGTGCCAGCAGTAAGCGAGGTGGCTACGAGCAGTACTTC
once | TRBD1 | TRBJ2-7 | TRBV6-1 | CASNRPGQGYYEQYF | TGTGCCAGCAACAGACCGGGACAGGGGTACTACGAGCAGTACTTC
. | . | TRBJ2-3 | TRBV7-8 | CASSLSRVRSTDTQYF | TGTGCCAGCAGCCTTAGCAGGGTTCGGAGCACAGATACGCAGTATTTT
. | . | TRBJ2-7 | TRBV5-4 | CASSLAIGVNYEQYF | TGTGCCAGCAGCTTGGCGATCGGGGTAAACTACGAGCAGTACTTC
. | TRBD2 | TRBJ2-7 | TRBV29-1 | CSVGGLAGVSYEQYF | TGCAGCGTTGGGGGACTAGCGGGAGTGTCATACGAGCAGTACTTC
. | . | TRBJ2-1 | TRBV6-1 | CASSVRDIKQFF | TGTGCCAGCAGTGTCCGGGACATAAAGCAGTTCTTC
. | . | TRBJ2-7 | TRBV5-4 | CASSLGGGGDFYEQYF | TGTGCCAGCAGCTTGGGGGGAGGCGGGGACTTCTACGAGCAGTACTTC
. | . | TRBJ1-5 | TRBV7-2 | CASSRTADQPQHF | TGTGCCAGCAGCCGGACGGCAGATCAGCCCCAGCATTTT
. | . | TRBJ1-1 | TRBV19 | CASSILGGNTEAFF | TGTGCCAGTAGTATTCTCGGGGGGAACACTGAAGCTTTCTTT
. | . | TRBJ1-4 | TRBV7-9 | CASSFGDATNEKLFF | TGTGCCAGCAGCTTTGGCGATGCAACTAATGAAAAACTGTTTTTT
. | . | TRBJ2-5 | TRBV5-5 | CASSLYGEETQYF | TGTGCCAGCAGCTTGTACGGTGAAGAGACCCAGTACTTC
. | TRBD1 | TRBJ1-5 | TRBV6-1 | CASSATGANQPQHF | TGTGCCAGCAGCGCGACAGGGGCCAATCAGCCCCAGCATTTT
. | TRBD1 | TRBJ1-3 | TRBV7-9 | CASSTHTGGSGNTIYF | TGTGCCAGCAGCACTCATACAGGGGGATCTGGAAACACCATATATTTT
. | . | TRBJ2-7 | TRBV25-1 | CASSELWGLYEQYF | TGTGCCAGCAGTGAATTATGGGGGCTCTACGAGCAGTACTTC
. | . | TRBJ2-7 | TRBV11-2 | CASSLVIGGSSYEQYF | TGTGCCAGCAGCTTAGTCATAGGGGGTAGTTCCTACGAGCAGTACTTC
. | TRBD1 | TRBJ2-7 | TRBV5-1 | CASSSGTGNEQYF | TGCGCCAGCAGTTCCGGGACAGGGAACGAGCAGTACTTC
. | TRBD2 | TRBJ2-1 | TRBV28 | CASSRTFRLATSEGSYNEQFF | TGTGCCAGCAGCCGTACTTTCCGACTAGCGACCTCCGAGGGTTCCTACAATGAGCAGTTCTTC
. | . | TRBJ2-7 | TRBV5-1 | CASSLNSGRYEQYF | TGCGCCAGCAGCTTGAATAGCGGCCGCTACGAGCAGTACTTC
. | . | TRBJ2-7 | TRBV10-2 | CASSPIQSSYEQYF | TGCGCCAGCAGCCCCATCCAGTCCTCCTACGAGCAGTACTTC
. | . | TRBJ2-3 | TRBV7-3 | CASSLRGASTDTQYF | TGTGCCAGCTCTCTCCGAGGGGCAAGCACAGATACGCAGTATTTT